This note documents a single T cell receptor beta chain sequence. Its antigen is unknown. The sample belongs to a study of cytomegalovirus exposure and HLA in healthy donors. Study overall: Both the roughly 120 validation repertoires and the 600 to 750 first-cohort repertoires used the same platform, as reported by a later analysis.

The protocol was immunoSEQ multiplex PCR, while the TCRdb copy is restricted to in-frame clones and leaves out a portion. The sample consists of roughly 350,000 clones, 86% of them appearing once. Points from the study as a whole: It was reported that the classifier diagnosed cytomegalovirus status with high specificity and sensitivity in both the original and validation cohorts. In vitro assays verified that three CMV-associated chains recognized CMV antigens specifically. The finding came from a later analysis; first-cohort TCR clusters tended to co-occur in the 90 to 150 validation repertoires.

The J segment lost 4 bases and the V segment lost 0 bases, leaving 3 bases of the junction unmatched. The germline gives CDR1 MNHNY, CDR2 SVGAGI (reference sequence). This CDR3 region has 16 residues. The gene calls are TRBV6-6 and TRBJ2-3, with TRBD1 identical over 11 bases. This receptor was obtained from a young woman in good health and CMV-seronegative. The sample comprised PBMCs. CDR3 bases: TGTGCCAGCAGTTACTCGGGGACAGGGGGTTCAGATACGCAGTATTTT. Its protein product is CASSYSGTGGSDTQYF.